The T cell receptor beta chain under discussion was sequenced for a study of somatic mutations in cytotoxic T cells in rheumatoid arthritis. Whole-study findings and limits: Patients with rheumatoid arthritis, but not healthy controls, had CD8+ clonality that increased with age.

Assay: immunoSEQ multiplex PCR; the TCRdb copy retains only in-frame clones and omits some. Here the sample spans tens of thousands of clones, approximately 80% being singletons. Turning to this clone: Its matching antigen is unknown.

Germline V gives CDR1 MGHRA, CDR2 YSYEKL. The CDR3 loop spans 15 amino acids. The V end lost 0 bases, the J end lost 1 base, and 9 bases lay between the germline ends. J is TRBJ1-1 and V is TRBV4-1, with D possibly matching TRBD1 (6 bases). The sequenced material came from CD8+ T cells sorted from blood. This TCR was sampled from a man in his forties in good health. CDR3 residues: CASSQENRENTEAFF. In DNA form, the CDR3 reads TGCGCCAGCAGCCAAGAGAACAGGGAGAACACTGAAGCTTTCTTT.